This note documents a single T cell receptor beta chain sequence. This sample stems from a study of blood T cell repertoires in COVID-19. V shed 1 base and J shed 9 bases, with 18 bases lying between them. The CDR3 consists of 15 residues. In germline, CDR1 is SEHNR, CDR2 FQNEAQ (reference sequence). In the authors' methods: Amplification from reference gene primers served as the basis for estimated nucleated cell counts. Produced via immunoSEQ multiplex PCR; TCRdb's table is partial and in-frame only. From that table come the V and J calls and clone size; the DNA was used to work out D and trimming. The sample shows approximately 100,000 clones, about 88% of them seen only once.

The V and J genes are TRBV7-9 and TRBJ1-1; D is ambiguous. Sequenced input: peripheral blood. The receptor was isolated from a human donor in a cohort sampled during active COVID-19. CDR3 residues: CASSLGSAAPNQAFF. For the CDR3, the DNA is TGTGCCAGCAGCTTAGGGAGCGCAGCCCCAAACCAAGCTTTCTTT.